The clone carrying this T cell receptor (beta chain) was recorded many times. Its antigen is not known. Naive CD8 sequencing libraries were generated from around 20,000 to 1,000,000 sorted cells, with 10%, 30% or 50% RNA as input. Trimming stripped 10 bases from V and 5 bases from J, with 17 bases between. This CDR3 is built from 13 residues. The source of the sample is a study of molecular identifiers for immune sequencing clone quantification. Study details: In replicates, RNA from approximately 20,000 or 100,000 naive CD8 cells was split five ways, four sequenced. Regarding the study as a whole: The sizes of highly expanded clones could be underestimated when identical TCR molecules share a barcode.

Bulk TCR library preparation followed previously described methods with listed TCR primers. TCRdb reprocessed the PCR reads with MiXCR, giving one entry per CDR3 protein. Of around 460,000 distinct CDR3 sequences in the sample, roughly a fifth were seen once. The specimen sequenced was naive CD8+ T cells from blood, with Jurkat cell RNA spiked in. Sample subset: FACS-sorted CD8+CD4-CCR7+CD45RA+ naive T cells. This chain uses TRBV12-3 or TRBV12-4 with TRBJ1-1; D is uncertain. This receptor was obtained from a human donor in good health. Some libraries in this study had Jurkat cell RNA spiked in. CDR3 residues: CANTGLVATEAFF. Written as DNA, the CDR3 is TGTGCCAACACGGGCCTGGTCGCGACTGAAGCTTTCTTT.